Listed here are 5 T cell receptor beta chains from one sample, sequenced in a study of identical twins. TCRdb recomputed calls from the 5' RACE reads with MiXCR, one row per CDR3 protein. Among 300,000 to 400,000 distinct CDR3 sequences, roughly 9% were seen once, and the ten largest hold approximately 9.3%. Sequenced: naive T cells sorted from blood. The receptors come from a woman between 50 and 59 years old in good health.

The chain is built from TRBV6-1 and TRBJ1-1, with 9 positions matching TRBD1. The V segment lost 7 bases and the J segment 5 bases; nucleotides outside the gene matches: 5. The V gene's germline CDR1 is MNHNS and CDR2 SASEGT. The CDR3 length is 13 residues. CDR3 coding DNA: TGTGCCAGCAAAAGGGACAGGGTAACTGAAGCTTTCTTT. Translated: CASKRDRVTEAFF.

V is TRBV6-5 and J is TRBJ1-2; 9 nucleotides line up with TRBD1. V was clipped by 7 bases and J by 8 bases; unmatched bases: 8. This CDR3 spans 13 amino acids. CDR1 MNHEY and CDR2 SVGAGI come from the germline V gene. CDR3 nucleotide sequence: TGTGCCAGCACCTTCGGACAGGGGTCCGGCTACACCTTC. This sequence encodes CASTFGQGSGYTF.

The V and J genes are TRBV2 and TRBJ2-7; 9 nucleotides align to TRBD1. The J segment lost 7 bases and the V segment lost 4 bases, leaving 11 bases of the junction unmatched. This CDR3 contains 15 residues. Germline CDR1 and CDR2: SNHLY and FYNNEI. CDR3 DNA sequence: TGTGCCAGCAGTGGGACAGGGGCAGGGCCGGAGGAGCAGTACTTC. Amino acids: CASSGTGAGPEEQYF.

This clonotype occurred many times. The CDR3 nucleotides are TGTGCCAGCAGCTATAGTCGGTCTGGGGAGACCCAGTACTTC. This codes for CASSYSRSGETQYF. The V and J genes are TRBV7-6 and TRBJ2-5; D is ambiguous. With 4 bases removed from V and 5 bases from J, the gap between germline ends came to 14 bases. Germline V lookup: CDR1 SGHVS, CDR2 FNYEAQ. This CDR3 is built from 14 residues.

Only a few counts were recorded for this clonotype. The genes are TRBV11-2 and TRBJ2-3, with D tentatively TRBD2 (6 bases). Germline CDR1 SGHAT, CDR2 FQNNGV. The CDR3 consists of 17 residues. Trimming removed 1 base at V and 6 bases at J, with 20 bases between. The CDR3 region has the DNA TGTGCCAGCAGCTTAGGGATAAGGAGGCGGGATGTGGATACGCAGTATTTT. Translating it yields CASSLGIRRRDVDTQYF.